Listed below are T cell receptor beta chains from one sample, sequenced in a study of shared clonotypes between healthy human individuals. TCRdb keeps only in-frame clones here, not all; method: immunoSEQ multiplex PCR. The sample yields about 980,000 clones, 70% to 85% seen once. Sequencing was done on a sample of memory CD4+ T cells sorted from blood. Receptor source: a man aged 18 to 30 in good health. Each CDR3 is given with its conserved first and last residue. D genes are given only for firm matches. Part of the rows lack a size; the others show once, few, many or a class for expanded clones.

J | size | V | D | DNA | CDR3
TRBJ2-7 | few | TRBV7-8 | TRBD1 | TGTGCCAGCAGCTTAAACAGGGGGCCGGGGGAGCAGTACTTC | CASSLNRGPGEQYF
TRBJ2-7 | NA | TRBV30 | TRBD1 | TGTGCCTGGAGTTTTCGATGGGACAGGGGCACCTACGAGCAGTACTTC | CAWSFRWDRGTYEQYF
TRBJ1-1 | NA | TRBV2 | TRBD1 | TGTGCCAGCAGTGGACAGGGGGCTCGTACTGAAGCTTTCTTT | CASSGQGARTEAFF
TRBJ1-5 | NA | TRBV18 | TRBD1 | TGTGCCAGCTCCCCCACGGGACAGTTCAATCAGCCCCAGCATTTT | CASSPTGQFNQPQHF
TRBJ2-5 | NA | TRBV5-4 | NA | TGTGCCAGCAGCTACCAGGGTGGAGGGGGATCAGAGACCCAGTACTTC | CASSYQGGGGSETQYF
TRBJ1-6 | NA | TRBV5-4 | NA | TGTGCCAGCAGCTTGGGGGTTCAGGGGCCCACGCTTAATTCACCCCTCCACTTT | CASSLGVQGPTLNSPLHF
TRBJ2-3 | NA | TRBV6-6 | NA | TGTGCCAGCATGGGATGGGGTAATACGAATACGCAGTATTTT | CASMGWGNTNTQYF
TRBJ1-4 | NA | TRBV7-8 | NA | TGTGCCAGCAGCCCGGGAAGGCGACAGGATGAAAAACTGTTTTTT | CASSPGRRQDEKLFF
TRBJ2-2 | NA | TRBV6-5 | TRBD2 | TGTGCCACCGGGACTAGCGGGAACACCGGGGAGCTGTTTTTT | CATGTSGNTGELFF
TRBJ1-2 | NA | TRBV7-9 | NA | TGTGCCAGCAGCTGGGCGGTGACTACTAACTATGGCTACACCTTC | CASSWAVTTNYGYTF
TRBJ2-1 | NA | TRBV2 | NA | TGTGCCAGCAGTGTCCTACCCTACAATGAGCAGTTCTTC | CASSVLPYNEQFF
TRBJ2-3 | once | TRBV29-1 | NA | TGCAGCGCCTCGGGAGATACGCAGTATTTT | CSASGDTQYF